These 15 T cell receptor beta chains were all obtained from the same sample, sequenced in a study of blood T cell repertoires in COVID-19. The data were produced by immunoSEQ multiplex PCR, yet TCRdb's version contains in-frame clones alone and is incomplete. In the table there are 150,000 to 200,000 clones, around 89% of which are singletons. Input material: peripheral blood. The receptors derive from a man younger than 35 who had recovered from COVID-19.

This clone was observed a few times. This chain uses TRBV19 with TRBJ2-2; 8 positions match TRBD2. In germline, CDR1 is LNHDA, CDR2 SQIVND (reference sequence). The V segment lost 9 bases and the J segment 3 bases; nucleotides outside the gene matches: 9. The CDR3 length is 15 residues. CDR3 nucleotides: TGTGCCAGCCTCAATAGCGGGATGGACACCGGGGAGCTGTTTTTT. Translated: CASLNSGMDTGELFF.

The chain links TRBV3-1 (or the pseudogene TRBV3-2) to TRBJ2-7, with 10 bases fitting TRBD2. Germline CDR1 reads LGHDT; CDR2 reads YNNKEL (reference sequence). This CDR3 region has 16 residues. J lost 5 bases, V lost 1 base, and 8 bases had no gene match. CDR3 DNA sequence: TGTGCCAGCAGCCAAGGTATCCTAGCGGGAGAAAACGAGCAGTACTTC. Translation gives CASSQGILAGENEQYF.

This sequence joins TRBV7-2 and TRBJ2-5; D gene ambiguous. Between the trimmed V and J ends, which lost 2 bases and 8 bases, there was a span of 15 bases. Germline CDR1 is SGHTA and CDR2 is FQGNSA. The CDR3 has 14 residues. CDR3 region: CASSLFFRERTQYF. The CDR3 DNA reads as TGTGCCAGCAGCTTATTTTTTCGCGAGCGAACCCAGTACTTC.

The J gene is TRBJ2-1, the V gene TRBV29-1; D remains ambiguous. Germline CDR1 reads SQVTM; CDR2 reads ANQGSEA. The CDR3 has 11 amino acids. The ends were cut back, 6 bases at V and 9 bases at J, with 12 bases in the middle. As DNA, the CDR3 is TGCAGCGTCCCCTCCCTCGGTGAGCAGTTCTTC. It is translated as CSVPSLGEQFF.

The gene calls are TRBV2 and TRBJ2-7; TRBD1 agrees at 9 bases. J was trimmed by 3 bases and V by 6 bases; bases with no gene match: 9. The CDR3 contains 15 residues. Germline V gives CDR1 SNHLY, CDR2 FYNNEI. In DNA, the CDR3 is TGTGCCAGCAGAGCTGAAGGGACAGGGAACTACGAGCAGTACTTC. The encoded protein is CASRAEGTGNYEQYF. Variable domain in full (rest from reference TRBV2 and TRBJ2-7): EPEVTQTPSHQVTQMGQEVILRCVPISNHLYFYWYRQILGQKVEFLVSFYNNEISEKSEIFDDQFSVERPDGSNFTLKIRSTKLEDSAMYFCASRAEGTGNYEQYFGPGTRLTVT.

The table lists this clone with a count of one. The DNA of the CDR3 is TGTGCCAGCAGCCTAACAGGGGCTAAGGCGGGTGAGCAGTACTTC. This encodes CASSLTGAKAGEQYF. The J gene is TRBJ2-7, the V gene TRBV13; TRBD1 matches at 7 bases. This CDR3 has 15 residues. With 5 bases clipped from V and 7 bases from J, the junction kept 14 bases outside the gene matches. In germline, CDR1 is PRHDT, CDR2 FYEKMQ (reference sequence). The entire variable domain, with the rest obtained from reference TRBV13 and TRBJ2-7, is as follows: AAGVIQSPRHLIKEKRETATLKCYPIPRHDTVYWYQQGPGQDPQFLISFYEKMQSDKGSIPDRFSAQQFSDYHSELNMSSLELGDSALYFCASSLTGAKAGEQYFGPGTRLTVT.

The chain has TRBV19 and TRBJ1-5; 9 bases map to TRBD1. V shed 5 bases, J shed 4 bases, and the junction held 6 bases outside the gene matches. Germline V gene lookup returns CDR1 LNHDA and CDR2 SQIVND (reference sequence). The CDR3 runs 15 residues. In nucleotides, the CDR3 is TGTGCCAGTAGTGAACCGGGACAGGGTAATCAGCCCCAGCATTTT. Protein: CASSEPGQGNQPQHF.

The chain has TRBV9 and TRBJ2-1, with TRBD2 matching 9 bases. Germline V gene data show CDR1 as SGDLS and CDR2 as YYNGEE. The ends lost 0 bases at V and 5 bases at J; junction bases unmatched: 3. CDR3 length equals 15 residues. In DNA form, the CDR3 reads TGTGCCAGCAGCGTAGGTCCTAGCGGGGACAATGAGCAGTTCTTC. Residues: CASSVGPSGDNEQFF.

The CDR3 loop reads CSVDSAYGYTF. Written as DNA, the CDR3 is TGCAGTGTCGACAGTGCCTATGGCTACACCTTC. The rearrangement uses TRBV20-1 and TRBJ1-2; D is perhaps TRBD1 (5 bases). Germline values: CDR1 DFQATT, CDR2 SNEGSKA (reference sequence). V lost 7 bases and J lost 4, with 10 bases in between. The CDR3 consists of 11 residues.

This clone came up once. This chain uses TRBV10-3 with TRBJ2-7; possible D gene TRBD2, 5 bases. Germline V CDR1 and CDR2: ENHRY, SYGVKD. Trimming stripped 10 bases from V and 0 bases from J, with 13 bases between. This CDR3 spans 13 amino acids. The CDR3, as DNA: TGTGCCACCAGACGAGGGAGCTCCTACGAGCAGTACTTC. Translated, it gives CATRRGSSYEQYF.

The V gene is TRBV7-2, the J gene TRBJ2-1; a weak D match, TRBD2 (5 bases). CDR1 is SGHTA and CDR2 is FQGNSA in the germline V gene. The CDR3 loop spans 12 amino acids. Trimming removed 4 bases at V and 7 bases at J, with 8 bases between. The CDR3 loop reads CASSSWENEQFF. Here the CDR3 DNA reads TGTGCCAGCAGCTCATGGGAGAATGAGCAGTTCTTC. The whole variable domain, filled in from reference TRBV7-2 and TRBJ2-1, reads GAGVSQSPSNKVTEKGKDVELRCDPISGHTALYWYRQSLGQGLEFLIYFQGNSAPDKSGLPSDRFSAERTGGSVSTLTIQRTQQEDSAVYLCASSSWENEQFFGPGTRLTVL.

The chain joins TRBV7-8 to TRBJ2-6; a weak D match, TRBD1 (6 bases). Looked up from germline, CDR1 is SGHVS and CDR2 is FQNEAQ. The CDR3 length is 15 residues. Trimming cost V 0 bases and J 4 bases, with 7 bases left between them. CDR3 sequence: CASSLAGAGANVLTF. CDR3 nucleotide sequence: TGTGCCAGCAGCTTAGCGGGGGCCGGGGCCAACGTCCTGACTTTC.

The chain carries TRBV19 and TRBJ2-7; 7 nucleotides agree with TRBD2. The junction had 11 bases not matched to a gene; V was cut back by 3 bases and J by 6 bases. The germline CDR1 and CDR2 sequences are LNHDA and SQIVND (reference sequence). The CDR3 totals 15 residues. Here the CDR3 DNA reads TGTGCCAGTAGTATCCCCGGAGGGGTAGCGGGCGAGCAGTACTTC. Amino acid sequence: CASSIPGGVAGEQYF.

V usage is TRBV15 and J usage is TRBJ2-7; the match to TRBD2 covers 7 bases. The germline CDR1 and CDR2 sequences are LNHNV and YYDKDF (reference sequence). The ends lost 3 bases at V and 4 bases at J; junction bases unmatched: 6. CDR3 length equals 14 residues. The CDR3 nucleotides read TGTGCCACCAGCAGCGGCGGGAGTGGGTACGAGCAGTACTTC. Translated, it gives CATSSGGSGYEQYF. The variable domain in full, with the rest retrieved from reference TRBV15 and TRBJ2-7, is DAMVIQNPRYQVTQFGKPVTLSCSQTLNHNVMYWYQQKSSQAPKLLFHYYDKDFNNEADTPDNFQSRRPNTSFCFLDIRSPGLGDTAMYLCATSSGGSGYEQYFGPGTRLTVT.

This chain links TRBV7-9 with TRBJ1-5; 8 bases are a match to TRBD1. The V gene end was trimmed by 4 bases and the J gene end by 2 bases; junction bases not matched to a gene: 4. This CDR3 spans 15 amino acids. The germline V gene encodes CDR1 SEHNR and CDR2 FQNEAQ (reference sequence). The CDR3 is CASSSGQGGNQPQHF. CDR3 DNA sequence: TGTGCCAGCAGCTCTGGACAGGGAGGCAATCAGCCCCAGCATTTT.